This is a list of T cell receptor beta chains from one sample in a study of post-analysis software for immune sequencing data. MiXCR, applied by TCRdb to the PCR reads, yields one record per CDR3 protein. The sample shows 750,000 to 950,000 distinct CDR3 sequences, around 42% of them seen only once. The specimen was blood. The receptors were gathered from a girl under 18 with multiple sclerosis. CDR3s include the opening cysteine and the closing phenylalanine or tryptophan. The order of the fields is CDR3 length, V gene, J gene, D gene, clone size, CDR3 DNA, CDR3 protein. The D gene is left open where the match is weak. Part of the rows lack a size; the others show once, few, many or a class for expanded clones.

length: 15; V: TRBV11-2; J: TRBJ2-7; D: TRBD2; size: .; DNA: TGTGCCAGCAGCGCGGTGGCGGGGGACCGCTACGAGCAGTACTTC; CDR3: CASSAVAGDRYEQYF
length: 12; V: TRBV29-1; J: TRBJ2-7; D: TRBD1; size: .; DNA: TGCAGCGTTGGGACAGGGGTCGACGAGCAGTACTTC; CDR3: CSVGTGVDEQYF
length: 16; V: TRBV7-3; J: TRBJ2-1; D: .; size: few; DNA: TGTGCCAGCAGCTCCGAAAGGGCGGCCTCTTACAATGAGCAGTTCTTC; CDR3: CASSSERAASYNEQFF
length: 17; V: TRBV6-5; J: TRBJ1-2; D: .; size: .; DNA: TGTGCCAGCAGTTACTCACCCCCGGGACCCGATAACTATGGCTACACCTTC; CDR3: CASSYSPPGPDNYGYTF
length: 12; V: TRBV20-1; J: TRBJ2-1; D: TRBD1; size: .; DNA: TGCAGTGCCAGAACAGGGGGCGATGAGCAGTTCTTC; CDR3: CSARTGGDEQFF
length: 17; V: TRBV11-2; J: TRBJ2-1; D: TRBD2; size: few; DNA: TGTGCCAGCAGCTCGACTCCGGGACTAGCGGGAGGTAATGAGCAGTTCTTC; CDR3: CASSSTPGLAGGNEQFF
length: 12; V: TRBV4-1; J: TRBJ1-2; D: .; size: .; DNA: TGCACCAGCAGCCCGGGGGAGAGGGGCTACACCTTC; CDR3: CTSSPGERGYTF
length: 11; V: TRBV29-1; J: TRBJ1-2; D: .; size: many; DNA: TGCAGCGTTGACAGGGTCTATGGCTACACCTTC; CDR3: CSVDRVYGYTF
length: 15; V: TRBV2; J: TRBJ2-1; D: TRBD2; size: .; DNA: TGTGCCAGCAGTGAAGGCAGAGTTGCGGGGGATGAGCAGTTCTTC; CDR3: CASSEGRVAGDEQFF
length: 16; V: TRBV7-9; J: TRBJ2-5; D: TRBD2; size: .; DNA: TGTGCCAGCAGCTTAGTGGGACTAGCGGCACAAGAGACCCAGTACTTC; CDR3: CASSLVGLAAQETQYF
length: 18; V: TRBV27; J: TRBJ2-7; D: TRBD2; size: .; DNA: TGTGCCAGCAGTTTATGGGGACTAGCGGGGGGGAGCTCCTACGAGCAGTACTTC; CDR3: CASSLWGLAGGSSYEQYF
length: 19; V: TRBV9; J: TRBJ1-2; D: .; size: .; DNA: TGTGCCAGCAGCGTTCGTCCCGAGTTGGGGGCCGGGAGTAACTATGGCTACACCTTC; CDR3: CASSVRPELGAGSNYGYTF
length: 14; V: TRBV10-3; J: TRBJ2-5; D: TRBD2; size: few; DNA: TGTGCCATCAGTGATGTTTCGGGGGGGGAGACCCAGTACTTC; CDR3: CAISDVSGGETQYF
length: 14; V: TRBV29-1; J: TRBJ2-5; D: TRBD1; size: few; DNA: TGCAGCGTTGACCGGACAGGGAAAAAAGAGACCCAGTACTTC; CDR3: CSVDRTGKKETQYF
length: 15; V: TRBV20-1; J: TRBJ2-7; D: TRBD2; size: few; DNA: TGCAGTGCTAGTCTAGGACTAGAAAGTTTCTACGAGCAGTACTTC; CDR3: CSASLGLESFYEQYF
length: 16; V: TRBV7-9; J: TRBJ1-5; D: TRBD1; size: .; DNA: TGTGCCAGCAGCTTAGCGACAGGGGAAAACAATCAGCCCCAGCATTTT; CDR3: CASSLATGENNQPQHF
length: 16; V: TRBV5-1; J: TRBJ2-7; D: TRBD1; size: few; DNA: TGCGCCAGCAGGAGCTCCTCGGGACAGGGGATAAACGAGCAGTACTTC; CDR3: CASRSSSGQGINEQYF
length: 15; V: TRBV11-2; J: TRBJ1-2; D: .; size: .; DNA: TGTGCCAGCAGCTCCTCCTCGACAGGCAAATATGGCTACACCTTC; CDR3: CASSSSSTGKYGYTF
length: 15; V: TRBV7-2; J: TRBJ2-7; D: .; size: many; DNA: TGTGCCAGCAGCCCCAGGGGGGGCCGATTCTACGAGCAGTACTTC; CDR3: CASSPRGGRFYEQYF
length: 17; V: TRBV7-9; J: TRBJ2-6; D: .; size: .; DNA: TGTGCCAGCAGTCCTACAGGGTCAGTCAACGGGGCCAACGTCCTGACTTTC; CDR3: CASSPTGSVNGANVLTF
length: 15; V: TRBV11-3; J: TRBJ2-7; D: TRBD1; size: .; DNA: TGTGCCAGCGGCCCCCGGGACAGCTTACCCTACGAGCGGTACTTC; CDR3: CASGPRDSLPYERYF
length: 11; V: TRBV7-2; J: TRBJ2-1; D: .; size: .; DNA: TGTGCCAGCAGCTTTCAAGATGAGCAGTTCTTC; CDR3: CASSFQDEQFF